A selection of T cell receptor beta chains follows, all from one sample in a study of blood T cell repertoires in COVID-19. This table comes from immunoSEQ multiplex PCR, and its TCRdb copy is limited to in-frame clones, with some not included. The data show 400,000 to 500,000 clones, with roughly 85% seen just once and roughly 1.4% held by the top ten. The sequenced sample consisted of peripheral blood. These receptors all stem from a woman aged 25 to 39 with active or convalescent COVID-19. CDR3s include the opening cysteine and the closing phenylalanine or tryptophan. The D gene is left open where the match is weak. The listing skips clone size in some rows; elsewhere it reads once, few, many or a size class.

V gene,J gene,clone size,D gene,CDR3 protein,CDR3 DNA
TRBV19,TRBJ1-5,-,-,CASSTQEDQPQHF,TGTGCCAGTAGTACGCAGGAGGATCAGCCCCAGCATTTT
TRBV10-3,TRBJ2-3,-,TRBD2,CAISLGLAADTQYF,TGTGCCATCAGTCTTGGACTAGCGGCAGATACGCAGTATTTT
TRBV5-1,TRBJ1-1,once,TRBD1,CASSARTGVESEAFF,TGCGCCAGCAGCGCCCGGACAGGGGTCGAGAGTGAAGCTTTCTTT
TRBV10-3,TRBJ1-2,-,-,CAISLESYGYTF,TGTGCCATCAGCCTTGAGTCCTATGGCTACACCTTC
TRBV6-5,TRBJ1-5,-,TRBD1,CASMDRGFGNQPQHF,TGTGCCAGCATGGACAGGGGTTTTGGGAATCAGCCCCAGCATTTT
TRBV27,TRBJ2-5,-,TRBD1,CASRPQGPQETQYF,TGTGCCAGCAGGCCACAGGGGCCCCAAGAGACCCAGTACTTC
TRBV7-8,TRBJ2-3,-,TRBD2,CASEAGGSTDTQYF,TGTGCCAGCGAAGCGGGGGGTAGCACAGATACGCAGTATTTT
TRBV11-2,TRBJ2-7,-,-,CASSSNWYEQYF,TGTGCCAGCAGCTCGAACTGGTACGAGCAGTACTTC
TRBV4-1,TRBJ1-2,-,-,CASSHRNSNYGYTF,TGCGCCAGCAGCCATAGGAACAGTAACTATGGCTACACCTTC
TRBV18,TRBJ2-7,few,-,CASSPVSGPYEQYF,TGTGCCAGCTCACCAGTTAGCGGTCCCTACGAGCAGTACTTC
TRBV5-1,TRBJ1-1,-,TRBD1,CASSLGTGAKGEAFF,TGCGCCAGCAGCTTGGGGACAGGGGCCAAGGGTGAAGCTTTCTTT
TRBV5-1,TRBJ1-1,-,-,CASSETGSNTEAFF,TGCGCCAGCAGCGAAACAGGGTCGAACACTGAAGCTTTCTTT
TRBV30,TRBJ1-3,-,TRBD1,CAFKPDRGPNTIYF,TGTGCCTTCAAACCGGACAGGGGGCCGAACACCATATATTTT
TRBV7-8,TRBJ1-2,-,TRBD1,CASSGRTGGALKGYTF,TGTGCCAGCAGCGGAAGGACAGGGGGCGCCTTGAAAGGCTACACCTTC
TRBV24-1,TRBJ2-1,once,TRBD1,CATQGAGVNEQFF,TGTGCCACCCAGGGGGCAGGGGTTAATGAGCAGTTCTTC
TRBV5-1,TRBJ2-5,-,TRBD1,CASSSGTGVETQYF,TGCGCCAGCAGCTCCGGGACAGGGGTAGAGACCCAGTACTTC
TRBV5-1,TRBJ2-7,-,-,CASSLGAAALYEQYF,TGCGCCAGCAGCTTGGGCGCAGCAGCGTTATACGAGCAGTACTTT
TRBV7-9,TRBJ2-1,-,TRBD2,CASSPRHSGGLTNEQFF,TGTGCCAGCAGCCCTCGACACAGCGGGGGGTTGACGAATGAGCAGTTCTTC
TRBV25-1,TRBJ1-1,-,-,CATTGTPNTEAFF,TGTGCCACCACCGGGACACCAAACACTGAAGCTTTCTTT
TRBV19,TRBJ1-1,-,-,CASSASGLGTEAFF,TGTGCCAGTAGCGCCTCGGGTCTCGGGACTGAAGCTTTCTTT
TRBV6-1,TRBJ2-3,-,TRBD2,CASSEVAGGTDTQYF,TGTGCCAGCAGTGAAGTAGCGGGAGGCACAGATACGCAGTATTTT
TRBV2,TRBJ2-5,-,TRBD2,CASRAGGQETQYF,TGTGCCAGCAGGGCGGGAGGCCAAGAGACCCAGTACTTC
TRBV5-1,TRBJ1-2,-,TRBD1,CASATGGYGYTF,TGCGCCAGCGCAACAGGGGGCTATGGCTACACCTTC
TRBV27,TRBJ1-1,-,TRBD1,CASSLQGGTGSEAFF,TGTGCCAGCAGTTTACAGGGGGGGACAGGGTCTGAAGCTTTCTTT
TRBV9,TRBJ2-5,-,TRBD2,CASSVGTSGQETQYF,TGTGCCAGCAGCGTAGGCACTAGCGGTCAAGAGACCCAGTACTTC
TRBV2,TRBJ2-5,-,TRBD2,CASRPAGTSGRNQETQYF,TGTGCCAGCAGGCCGGCCGGGACTAGCGGGCGGAACCAAGAGACCCAGTACTTC
TRBV7-8,TRBJ2-7,-,-,CASTDFRGSYEQYF,TGTGCCAGCACAGACTTCAGGGGCTCCTACGAGCAGTACTTC
TRBV18,TRBJ1-5,-,-,CASSPPRGQPQHF,TGTGCCAGCTCACCACCACGGGGTCAGCCCCAGCATTTT
TRBV7-8,TRBJ1-4,once,-,CASSLVGGTAENEKLFF,TGTGCCAGCAGCTTAGTCGGGGGAACAGCCGAGAATGAAAAACTGTTTTTT
TRBV29-1,TRBJ1-1,-,TRBD1,CSVQGGEREAFF,TGCAGCGTTCAGGGGGGTGAAAGAGAAGCTTTCTTT
TRBV7-9,TRBJ1-2,-,-,CASSLAGGYGYTF,TGTGCCAGCAGCTTAGCAGGAGGCTATGGCTACACCTTC
TRBV15,TRBJ2-3,-,-,CATSRVAVADTQYF,TGTGCCACCAGCAGAGTTGCCGTAGCAGATACGCAGTATTTT
TRBV9,TRBJ2-1,-,TRBD1,CASSVAETRDSYYNEQFF,TGTGCCAGCAGCGTAGCAGAGACCCGGGACAGCTACTACAATGAGCAGTTCTTC
TRBV19,TRBJ1-1,-,TRBD1,CASSIGSGGWTEAFF,TGTGCCAGTAGTATAGGGTCAGGGGGCTGGACTGAAGCTTTCTTT
TRBV9,TRBJ1-4,-,TRBD1,CASSVSGGQGHEKLFF,TGTGCCAGCAGCGTTTCGGGGGGACAGGGGCATGAAAAACTGTTTTTT
TRBV11-2,TRBJ2-3,-,TRBD2,CASSLTQLAGGLVDTQYF,TGTGCCAGCAGCTTGACCCAATTAGCGGGGGGGCTGGTAGATACGCAGTATTTT
TRBV6-6,TRBJ1-6,-,-,CASSSTGDSPLHF,TGTGCCAGCAGTTCTACGGGGGATTCACCCCTCCACTTT
TRBV3-1/TRBV3-2,TRBJ1-4,-,-,CASSPERPDSATNEKLFF,TGTGCCAGCAGCCCCGAACGCCCTGACAGTGCAACTAATGAAAAACTGTTTTTT
TRBV6-6,TRBJ1-2,-,-,CASSYQGNYGYTF,TGTGCCAGCAGTTATCAGGGGAACTATGGCTACACCTTC
TRBV6-5,TRBJ2-7,-,-,CASSYRLARNYEQYF,TGTGCCAGCAGTTACAGGCTAGCGCGGAACTACGAGCAGTACTTC
TRBV6-1,TRBJ2-2,-,-,CASSDTGHTGELFF,TGTGCCAGCAGTGACACAGGTCACACCGGGGAGCTGTTTTTT
TRBV10-3,TRBJ2-1,-,-,CAISESARNNEQFF,TGTGCCATCAGTGAGTCCGCGCGGAACAATGAGCAGTTCTTC
TRBV4-1,TRBJ2-3,-,TRBD2,CASSQVSGGARDTQYF,TGCGCCAGCAGCCAAGTTAGCGGGGGGGCCCGGGATACGCAGTATTTT
TRBV5-4,TRBJ1-6,-,TRBD1,CASSHGQEYNSPLHF,TGTGCCAGCAGCCACGGACAGGAGTATAATTCACCCCTCCACTTT
TRBV6-5,TRBJ1-1,-,-,CASLAIVGSLTEAFF,TGTGCCAGCCTAGCGATTGTAGGGTCGCTCACTGAAGCTTTCTTT
TRBV13,TRBJ2-1,-,-,CASSSSSVSYNEQFF,TGTGCCAGCAGCTCTTCTAGCGTCTCCTACAATGAGCAGTTCTTC
TRBV19,TRBJ2-2,-,-,CASSIALAGAGNTGELFF,TGTGCCAGTAGTATAGCCCTCGCGGGGGCGGGGAACACCGGGGAGCTGTTTTTT
TRBV4-1,TRBJ1-1,few,-,CASSQDRGLVTEAFF,TGCGCCAGCAGCCAAGATCGGGGGTTAGTGACTGAAGCTTTCTTT
TRBV12-3/TRBV12-4,TRBJ1-1,-,TRBD1,CASSLQGATEAFF,TGTGCCAGCAGTTTACAGGGGGCCACTGAAGCTTTCTTT
TRBV2,TRBJ1-4,-,TRBD1,CASRTGEFEKLFF,TGTGCCAGCAGGACAGGGGAGTTTGAAAAACTGTTTTTT
TRBV6-1,TRBJ1-1,-,-,CASSDRQVNTEAFF,TGTGCCAGCAGTGATAGACAGGTGAACACTGAAGCTTTCTTT
TRBV5-6,TRBJ1-4,-,TRBD1,CASSQRDRHVGKLFF,TGTGCCAGCAGCCAGAGGGACAGACATGTTGGAAAACTGTTTTTT
TRBV30,TRBJ1-1,-,TRBD1,CAWAQGAPGTTTEAFF,TGTGCCTGGGCTCAGGGGGCCCCAGGGACGACCACTGAAGCTTTCTTT